The 25 T cell receptor beta chains reported below all come from one sample, sequenced in a study of cytomegalovirus exposure and HLA in healthy donors. Sequencing used immunoSEQ multiplex PCR; TCRdb keeps in-frame clones, though not all of them. This sample has 56,000 or so clones, with more than 90% found just once. The sequenced material came from PBMCs. The receptor set was obtained from a man younger than 35 in good health and CMV-seronegative.

The chain joins TRBV27 to TRBJ2-7, with D possibly being TRBD1 (6 bases). This CDR3 is 13 amino acids long. Trimming left V 2 bases short and J 4 bases short, with 9 bases between. In germline, CDR1 is MNHEY, CDR2 SMNVEV (reference sequence). CDR3 DNA sequence: TGTGCCAGCAGTTTAGGGGGCCGGTACGAGCAGTACTTC. Translating it yields CASSLGGRYEQYF.

The chain recombines TRBV28 with TRBJ2-7, with D hard to call. CDR1 MDHEN and CDR2 SYDVKM come from the germline V gene. Trimming took off 5 bases at V and 8 bases at J, with 19 bases between the two ends. This CDR3 has 14 amino acids. The DNA for the CDR3 is TGTGCCAGCAGTCTACACGGAGTGAAAGCTCAGCAGTACTTC. Translated: CASSLHGVKAQQYF.

This clone was counted a single time. The V gene is TRBV19, the J gene TRBJ2-3, with D maybe TRBD1 (5 bases). The CDR3 has 14 amino acids. Germline V lookup: CDR1 LNHDA, CDR2 SQIVND (reference sequence). V was pared by 0 bases and J by 4 bases, with 8 bases between. CDR3 residues: CASSIEGAADTQYF. The CDR3 nucleotides are TGTGCCAGTAGTATAGAAGGGGCGGCAGATACGCAGTATTTT.

CDR3 amino acids: CASSVRGGEIQYF. The CDR3 nucleotides are TGTGCCAGCAGCGTCCGAGGGGGGGAAATTCAGTACTTC. The J gene is TRBJ2-4, the V gene TRBV9, with D tentatively TRBD2 (7 bases). Germline V gene sequence: CDR1 SGDLS, CDR2 YYNGEE. Deletions cut 2 bases from V and 10 bases from J, with 13 bases between. The CDR3 spans 13 residues.

This clone was found a few times. This sequence joins TRBV5-6 and TRBJ2-1; TRBD1 might be the D (6 bases). Germline CDR1 reads SGHDT; CDR2 reads YYEEEE. Trimming shortened V by 4 bases and J by 7 bases, and 27 bases separated the two germline ends. The length of the CDR3 is 18 residues. The CDR3 region has the DNA TGTGCCAGCAGCCCGCCTCCCACCGGGACACTCATGGGGAATGAGCAGTTCTTC. This encodes CASSPPPTGTLMGNEQFF.

The chain recombines TRBV21-1 with TRBJ1-5; the listed D gene, TRBD1, was not tested against the DNA. TRBV21-1 is a listed pseudogene. CDR3 length: 18 amino acids. CDR3 bases: TGTGCCAGCAGCAAAGCGCTTTTTGGGACAAAGGGCAATCAGCCCCAGCATTTT. Amino acids: CASSKALFGTKGNQPQHF.

CDR3 in DNA: TGTGCCAGCAGCCCATACAGAGTCCATGAGCAGTTCTTC. Translation: CASSPYRVHEQFF. The V call is TRBV11-3, the J call TRBJ2-1, with D uncertain. This CDR3 is built from 13 residues. Trimming left V 5 bases short and J 8 bases short, with 13 bases between. Germline assignment: CDR1 SGHNT and CDR2 YENEEA.

This chain uses TRBV10-3 with TRBJ2-5; weak D call: TRBD1 (5 bases). The V end was cut by 10 bases, the J end by 2 bases, with 17 bases between. The CDR3 consists of 14 residues. Per the germline V gene, CDR1 is ENHRY and CDR2 is SYGVKD. CDR3 sequence (DNA): TGTGCCACAATTGCCGGACAAAATCAAGAGACCCAGTACTTC. It specifies CATIAGQNQETQYF.

This CDR3 is CSAISWTVNNEQFF. DNA of the CDR3: TGCAGCGCAATATCATGGACAGTAAACAATGAGCAGTTCTTC. V and J are TRBV29-1 and TRBJ2-1, with D perhaps TRBD1 (6 bases). The CDR3 extends over 14 amino acids. From germline, CDR1 is SQVTM and CDR2 ANQGSEA. V dropped 7 bases and J dropped 5 bases, with 18 bases sitting between them.

The chain carries TRBV7-6 and TRBJ1-5; 8 bases align to TRBD1. V lost 0 bases, J lost 6 bases, and 7 bases stayed unmatched. The CDR3 runs to 16 residues. CDR1 is SGHVS and CDR2 is FNYEAQ in the germline V gene. The CDR3 DNA reads TGTGCCAGCAGCTTAGCGACAGGGGCTGGTATTCAGCCCCAGCATTTT. Amino acid sequence: CASSLATGAGIQPQHF.

This clone was counted only a few times. The chain employs TRBV12-5 and TRBJ2-1; weak D call: TRBD1 (5 bases). The ends were cut back, 1 base at V and 0 bases at J, with 13 bases in the middle. Germline values: CDR1 LGHNT, CDR2 FRNRAP. The CDR3 sequence is 17 residues long. The CDR3 reads CASGLAPTASSYNEQFF. In DNA, the CDR3 is TGTGCTAGTGGTTTGGCCCCGACAGCCAGCTCCTACAATGAGCAGTTCTTC.

This clone was seen more than once but under ten times. This CDR3 is also generated by other DNA sequences in the sample. V gene TRBV20-1 combines with J gene TRBJ1-2; 10 nucleotides align to TRBD1. CDR1 DFQATT and CDR2 SNEGSKA come from the germline V gene (reference sequence). The ends lost 6 bases at V and 8 bases at J; junction bases unmatched: 3. The CDR3 is 11 amino acids. This chain's CDR3 is CSAGDRGGYTF. The CDR3 DNA is TGCAGTGCGGGGGACAGGGGAGGCTACACCTTC.

The chain uses TRBV9 and TRBJ1-3; D is perhaps TRBD1 (5 bases). This CDR3 comprises 14 residues. Trimming pared 6 bases from V and 0 bases from J, leaving 10 bases between. Germline assignment: CDR1 SGDLS and CDR2 YYNGEE. CDR3 residues: CASTRDSSGNTIYF. CDR3 sequence (DNA): TGTGCCAGCACCCGAGACAGCTCTGGAAACACCATATATTTT.

The chain employs TRBV19 and TRBJ2-7; D unclear. The germline V and J ends were trimmed by 2 bases and 3 bases, with 11 bases remaining between them. The CDR3 has 14 residues. Germline V lookup: CDR1 LNHDA, CDR2 SQIVND (reference sequence). CDR3 sequence reads: CASSIRVVGYEQYF. For the CDR3, the DNA is TGTGCCAGTAGTATACGGGTAGTAGGCTACGAGCAGTACTTC.

The J gene is TRBJ2-1, the V gene TRBV7-9, with unresolved D. Trimming took off 1 base at V and 7 bases at J, with 8 bases between the two ends. The CDR3 totals 13 residues. Germline V CDR1 and CDR2: SEHNR, FQNEAQ (reference sequence). In DNA form, the CDR3 reads TGTGCCAGCAGCTTAGAGTCAGTTAATGAGCAGTTCTTC. The encoded protein is CASSLESVNEQFF.

The genes are TRBV4-1 and TRBJ2-7; 9 bases are a match to TRBD2. The CDR3 runs 17 residues. The V gene's germline CDR1 is MGHRA and CDR2 YSYEKL. V lost 0 bases and J lost 2; bases outside the gene matches: 8. CDR3: CASSQDERLAGTYEQYF. CDR3 nucleotides: TGCGCCAGCAGCCAAGATGAGCGGCTAGCGGGAACCTACGAGCAGTACTTC.

The chain is built from TRBV5-6 and TRBJ2-1; 9 bases align to TRBD2. V gave up 3 bases and J gave up 2 bases; unmatched junction bases: 6. Germline V CDR1 and CDR2: SGHDT, YYEEEE. The CDR3 is made up of 16 amino acids. The CDR3 is CASSWETSGAYNEQFF. The DNA of the CDR3 is TGTGCCAGCAGCTGGGAGACTAGCGGAGCCTACAATGAGCAGTTCTTC.

The chain combines TRBV7-2 with TRBJ2-7; D unclear. This CDR3 has 13 residues. V lost 4 bases to trimming and J lost 4 bases, with 11 bases between them. CDR1 and CDR2 from the germline V gene are SGHTA and FQGNSA. DNA of the CDR3: TGTGCCAGCAGCTCCCGTAGAGAGTACGAGCAGTACTTC. As protein: CASSSRREYEQYF.

In nucleotides, the CDR3 is TGTGCCAGCAGCTCCGAGGGACTAGCGGGGTACAATGAGCAGTTCTTC. Translated: CASSSEGLAGYNEQFF. This rearrangement joins TRBV7-9 to TRBJ2-1, with 13 bases lining up with TRBD2. CDR3 size: 16 residues. Germline values: CDR1 SEHNR, CDR2 FQNEAQ (reference sequence). V was clipped by 4 bases and J by 4 bases; unmatched bases: 4.

The CDR3 region has the DNA TGCGCCAGCAGCCAAGACGCGGGCGCTGGCTATGGCTACACCTTC. Translating it yields CASSQDAGAGYGYTF. The V call is TRBV4-3, the J call TRBJ1-2; D gene unclear. Trimming cost V 0 bases and J 4 bases, with 12 bases left between them. In germline, CDR1 is LGHNA, CDR2 YSLEER. The CDR3 spans 15 residues.

Remarks on this clone: Germline is not matched at one junction end, which may reflect a read error. The chain recombines TRBV4-1 with TRBJ1-2; tentatively, D is TRBD1 (6 bases). The CDR3 extends over 18 amino acids. In germline, CDR1 is MGHRA, CDR2 YSYEKL. The CDR3 sequence is CASSQDWDRTVTDYGYAF. The DNA of the CDR3 is TGCGCCAGCAGCCAAGATTGGGATCGGACAGTGACAGACTATGGCTACGCCTTC.

The chain couples TRBV7-9 to TRBJ2-1, with 10 bases matching TRBD2. Germline CDR1 SEHNR, CDR2 FQNEAQ (reference sequence). The CDR3 is made up of 17 amino acids. Trimming at V came to 4 bases and at J to 10 bases, leaving 16 bases not matched to a gene. The CDR3 is CASSSSEASGRTREQFF. In DNA, the CDR3 is TGTGCCAGCAGCTCTTCCGAGGCTAGCGGGAGAACACGGGAGCAGTTCTTC.

The CDR3 nucleotides read TGCAGCGCCCCCCCGGGGGAGCGGGACTACAATGAGCAGTTCTTC. Amino acids: CSAPPGERDYNEQFF. The rearrangement joins TRBV29-1 to TRBJ2-1, with 7 bases that match TRBD2. The junction had 12 bases not matched to a gene; V was cut back by 7 bases and J by 3 bases. Germline lookup yields CDR1 SQVTM and CDR2 ANQGSEA. This CDR3 is built from 15 residues.

The chain has TRBV9 and TRBJ2-1; perhaps TRBD1 as D (6 bases). The CDR3 has 15 amino acids. Germline V gives CDR1 SGDLS, CDR2 YYNGEE. V was shortened by 3 bases and J by 3 bases, with 13 bases between the two germline ends. CDR3 nucleotides: TGTGCCAGCAGCGCCCTCGACAGGATCTACAATGAGCAGTTCTTC. Protein: CASSALDRIYNEQFF.

The chain links TRBV5-4 to TRBJ1-2; unclear D gene. The CDR3 sequence is 16 residues long. Per germline, CDR1 SGHNT and CDR2 YYREEE (reference sequence). Trimming pared 2 bases from V and 1 base from J, leaving 15 bases between. For the CDR3, the DNA is TGTGCCAGCAGCTTCCCTTCCCCTCGCGATAACTATGGCTACACCTTC. The encoded protein is CASSFPSPRDNYGYTF.